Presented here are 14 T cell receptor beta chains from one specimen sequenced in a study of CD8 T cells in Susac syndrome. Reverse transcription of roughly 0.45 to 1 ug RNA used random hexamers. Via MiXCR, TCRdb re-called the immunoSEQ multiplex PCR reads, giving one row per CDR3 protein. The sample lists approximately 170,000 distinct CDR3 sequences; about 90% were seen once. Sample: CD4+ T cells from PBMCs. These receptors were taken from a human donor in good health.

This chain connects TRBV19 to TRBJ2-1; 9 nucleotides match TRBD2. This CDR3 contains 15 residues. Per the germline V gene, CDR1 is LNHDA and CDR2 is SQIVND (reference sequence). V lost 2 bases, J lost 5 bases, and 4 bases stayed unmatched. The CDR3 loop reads CASSIWASGNNEQFF. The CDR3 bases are TGTGCCAGTAGTATATGGGCTAGCGGGAACAATGAGCAGTTCTTC.

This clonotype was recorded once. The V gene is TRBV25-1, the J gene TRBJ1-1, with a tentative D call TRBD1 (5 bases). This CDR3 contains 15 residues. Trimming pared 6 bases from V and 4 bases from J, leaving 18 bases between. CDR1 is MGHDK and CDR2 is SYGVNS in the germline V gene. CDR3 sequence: CASRRVKGIGTEAFF. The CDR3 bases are TGTGCCAGCAGAAGGGTAAAGGGGATAGGCACTGAAGCTTTCTTT.

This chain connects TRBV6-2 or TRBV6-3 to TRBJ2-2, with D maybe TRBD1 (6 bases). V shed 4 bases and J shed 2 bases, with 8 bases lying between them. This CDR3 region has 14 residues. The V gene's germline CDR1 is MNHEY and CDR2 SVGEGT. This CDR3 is CASSWTANTGELFF. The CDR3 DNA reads TGTGCCAGCAGTTGGACAGCTAACACCGGGGAGCTGTTTTTT.

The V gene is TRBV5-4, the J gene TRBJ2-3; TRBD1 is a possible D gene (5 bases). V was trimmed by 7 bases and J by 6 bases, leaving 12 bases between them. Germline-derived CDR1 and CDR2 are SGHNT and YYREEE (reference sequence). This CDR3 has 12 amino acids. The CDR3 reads CASGPKGDTQYF. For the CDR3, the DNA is TGTGCCAGCGGGCCAAAGGGGGATACGCAGTATTTT.

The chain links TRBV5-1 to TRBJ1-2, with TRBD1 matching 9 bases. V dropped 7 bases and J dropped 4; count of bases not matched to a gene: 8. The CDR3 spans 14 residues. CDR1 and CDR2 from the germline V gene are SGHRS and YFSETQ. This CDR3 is CASDPGQGSYGYTF. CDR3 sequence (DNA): TGCGCCAGCGATCCCGGACAGGGGAGCTATGGCTACACCTTC.

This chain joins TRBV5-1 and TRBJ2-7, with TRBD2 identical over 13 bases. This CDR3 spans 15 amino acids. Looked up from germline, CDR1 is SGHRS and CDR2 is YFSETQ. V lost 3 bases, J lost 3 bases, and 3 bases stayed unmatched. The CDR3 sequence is CASSWGTSGDYEQYF. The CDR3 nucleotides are TGCGCCAGCAGCTGGGGGACTAGCGGGGACTACGAGCAGTACTTC. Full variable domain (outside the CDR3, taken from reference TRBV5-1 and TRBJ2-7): KAGVTQTPRYLIKTRGQQVTLSCSPISGHRSVSWYQQTPGQGLQFLFEYFSETQRNKGNFPGRFSGRQFSNSRSEMNVSTLELGDSALYLCASSWGTSGDYEQYFGPGTRLTVT.

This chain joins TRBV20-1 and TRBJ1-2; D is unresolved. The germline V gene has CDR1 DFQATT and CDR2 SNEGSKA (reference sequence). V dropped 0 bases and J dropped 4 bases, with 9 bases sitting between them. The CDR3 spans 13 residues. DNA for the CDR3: TGCAGTGCTAGAGATCAGGAATTCTATGGCTACACCTTC. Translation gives CSARDQEFYGYTF.

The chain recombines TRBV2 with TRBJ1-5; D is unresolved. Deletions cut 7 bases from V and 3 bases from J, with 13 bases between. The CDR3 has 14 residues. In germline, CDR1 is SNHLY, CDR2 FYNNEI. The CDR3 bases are TGTGCCAGCAAGGTAGGACGGTTCAATCAGCCCCAGCATTTT. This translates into CASKVGRFNQPQHF.

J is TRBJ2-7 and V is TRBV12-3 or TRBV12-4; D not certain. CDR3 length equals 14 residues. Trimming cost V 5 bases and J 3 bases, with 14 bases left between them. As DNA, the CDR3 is TGTGCCAGCAGTGACGACATTGCCTACTACGAGCAGTACTTC. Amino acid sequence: CASSDDIAYYEQYF.

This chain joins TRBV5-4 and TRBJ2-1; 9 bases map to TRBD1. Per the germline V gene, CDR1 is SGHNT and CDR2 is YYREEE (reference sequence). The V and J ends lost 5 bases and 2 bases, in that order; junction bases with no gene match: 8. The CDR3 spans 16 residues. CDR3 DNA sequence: TGTGCCAGCAGGGGGTCGGACAGGGGAGCCTACAATGAGCAGTTCTTC. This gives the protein CASRGSDRGAYNEQFF.

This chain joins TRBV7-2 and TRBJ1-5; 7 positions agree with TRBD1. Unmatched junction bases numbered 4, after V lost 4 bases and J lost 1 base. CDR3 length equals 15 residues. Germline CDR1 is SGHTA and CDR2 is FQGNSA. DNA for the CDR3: TGTGCCAGCAGCTCCTACAGGGGCAGCAATCAGCCCCAGCATTTT. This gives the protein CASSSYRGSNQPQHF.

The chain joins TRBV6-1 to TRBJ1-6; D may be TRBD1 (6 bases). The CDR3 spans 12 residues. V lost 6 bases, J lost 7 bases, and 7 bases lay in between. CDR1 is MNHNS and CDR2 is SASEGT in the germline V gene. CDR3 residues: CASSGQNSPLHF. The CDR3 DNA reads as TGTGCCAGCAGCGGACAGAATTCACCCCTCCACTTT.

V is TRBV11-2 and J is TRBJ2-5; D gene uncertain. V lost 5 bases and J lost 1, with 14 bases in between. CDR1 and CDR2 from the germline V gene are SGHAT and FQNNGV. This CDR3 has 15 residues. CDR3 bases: TGTGCCAGCAGCCCCCGCCCCCTAGTCCAAGAGACCCAGTACTTC. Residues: CASSPRPLVQETQYF.

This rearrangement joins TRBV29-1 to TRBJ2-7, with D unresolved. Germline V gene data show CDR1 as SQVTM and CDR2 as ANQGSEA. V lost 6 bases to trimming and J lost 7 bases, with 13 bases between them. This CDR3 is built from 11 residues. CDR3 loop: CSVLASGEQYF. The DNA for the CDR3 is TGCAGCGTACTGGCCAGTGGGGAGCAGTACTTC.